The clone carrying this T cell receptor (beta chain) appeared many times. The antigen is unknown. The CDR3 runs 12 residues. The V and J ends lost 6 bases and 6 bases respectively, with 12 bases between them. The sample originates from a study of CD8 T cells in ankylosing spondylitis. General study points: Ankylosing spondylitis blood appeared to carry a characteristic TCR beta motif of eight or nine highly homologous variants.

Quantitative 5'-RACE with molecular barcodes produced the TCR beta libraries. TCRdb itself ran the 5' RACE reads through MiXCR, one entry per CDR3 protein. The data contain around 130,000 distinct CDR3 sequences, approximately 9.7% of them singletons. J is TRBJ2-7 and V is TRBV12-3 or TRBV12-4; D gene uncertain. Sequencing used blood, either unsorted or a sorted T cell fraction (not recorded which). The sequence derives from a male donor with ankylosing spondylitis or in good health (not recorded which). CDR3 DNA: TGTGCCAGCAGCCATGATCCGGGCGAGCAGTACTTC. Translated, it gives CASSHDPGEQYF.